This T cell receptor beta chain was captured in a study of cytomegalovirus exposure and HLA in healthy donors. Study-wide findings and caveats: High specificity and sensitivity for cytomegalovirus status were reported for the classifier. Productive rates of about 90% or about 30% were seen for most TCR beta V segments in an earlier analysis.

PCR amplification relied on 60 Vbeta primers (plus 13 Jbeta primers). In the authors' methods: In a later analysis, 75 million to 85 million unique TCR beta chains included roughly 11 million shared by two or more donors. The assay was immunoSEQ multiplex PCR, and TCRdb's table has in-frame clones only and misses some. From that table come the V and J calls and clone size; the DNA was used to work out D and trimming. Found here are 250,000 to 350,000 clones, 86% of them singletons; the top ten hold 4%. V shed 5 bases and J shed 0 bases, with 11 bases lying between them. CDR3 length equals 15 residues. Germline loops: CDR1 SGHAT, CDR2 FQNNGV. On this clone itself: Its antigen is unknown.

The rearrangement links TRBV11-2 to TRBJ2-1; the D gene is possibly TRBD2 (6 bases). Sequenced: PBMCs. This receptor was obtained from a man between 35 and 55 years old in good health and CMV-seropositive. The CDR3 loop reads CASSRGTNSYNEQFF. Here the CDR3 DNA reads TGTGCCAGCAGCCGCGGGACCAACTCCTACAATGAGCAGTTCTTC.